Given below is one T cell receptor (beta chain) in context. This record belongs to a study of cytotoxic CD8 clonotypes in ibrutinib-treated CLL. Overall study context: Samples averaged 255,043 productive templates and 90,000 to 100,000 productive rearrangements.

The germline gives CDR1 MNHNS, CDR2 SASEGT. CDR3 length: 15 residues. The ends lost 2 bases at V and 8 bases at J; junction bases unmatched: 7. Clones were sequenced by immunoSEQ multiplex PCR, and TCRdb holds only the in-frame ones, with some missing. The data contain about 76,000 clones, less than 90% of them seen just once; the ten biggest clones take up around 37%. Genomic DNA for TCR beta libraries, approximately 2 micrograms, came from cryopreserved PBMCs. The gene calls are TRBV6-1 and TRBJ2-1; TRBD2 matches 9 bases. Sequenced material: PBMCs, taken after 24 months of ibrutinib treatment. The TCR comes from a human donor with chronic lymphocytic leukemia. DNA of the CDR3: TGTGCCAGCAGTGAACTAGCGGGATCAGGGGATGAGCAGTTCTTC. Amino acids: CASSELAGSGDEQFF.